This T cell receptor beta chain originates from a study of Ad26.COV2.S vaccination and SARS-CoV-2 variants. Whole-study context: In the study, Ad26.COV2.S was injected intramuscularly once, or twice 56 days apart. Whole-study findings and limits: After vaccination, reports described spike-specific CD8+ and CD4+ T cell responses as showing substantial breadth. An underestimation of total T cell responses may have resulted from the TCR breadth and depth analyses.

Regarding treatment: 15 to 20 received Ad26.COV2.S at low or high dose, single or two shots; roughly five received placebo; per-sample allocation not given. Sampling occurred on day 63 after the first vaccine or placebo injection. As concerns this clone: The antigen remains undetermined.

Assay: immunoSEQ multiplex PCR; the TCRdb copy retains only in-frame clones and omits some. The data contain more than 300,000 clones, around four fifths of them singletons. Sequenced material: peripheral blood, taken in a trial of Ad26.COV2.S vaccine versus placebo. The TCR sequence derives from a person aged 18-60 years who received the Ad26.COV2.S COVID-19 vaccine or a placebo.

The CDR3 is CSVAGQGYEQYF. CDR3 DNA sequence: TGCAGCGTTGCTGGTCAGGGCTACGAGCAGTACTTC. The chain combines TRBV29-1 with TRBJ2-7, with D possibly being TRBD1 (5 bases). The CDR3 is 12 residues long. Trimming shortened V by 4 bases and J by 3 bases, and 10 bases separated the two germline ends. Germline V CDR1 and CDR2: SQVTM, ANQGSEA.